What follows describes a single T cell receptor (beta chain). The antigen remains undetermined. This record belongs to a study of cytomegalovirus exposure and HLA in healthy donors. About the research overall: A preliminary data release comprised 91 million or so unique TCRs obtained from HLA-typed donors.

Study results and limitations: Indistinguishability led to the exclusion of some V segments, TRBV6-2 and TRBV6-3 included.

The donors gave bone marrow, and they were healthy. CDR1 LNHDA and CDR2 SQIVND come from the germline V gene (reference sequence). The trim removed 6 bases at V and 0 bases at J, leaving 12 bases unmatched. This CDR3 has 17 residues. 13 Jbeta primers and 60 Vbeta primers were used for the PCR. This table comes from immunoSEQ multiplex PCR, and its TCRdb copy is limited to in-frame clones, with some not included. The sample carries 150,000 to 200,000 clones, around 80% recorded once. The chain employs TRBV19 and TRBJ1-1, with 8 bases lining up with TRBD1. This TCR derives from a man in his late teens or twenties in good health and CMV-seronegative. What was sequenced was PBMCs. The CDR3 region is CASSPTGVGTMNTEAFF. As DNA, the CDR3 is TGTGCCAGTAGCCCGACAGGGGTCGGGACCATGAACACTGAAGCTTTCTTT.